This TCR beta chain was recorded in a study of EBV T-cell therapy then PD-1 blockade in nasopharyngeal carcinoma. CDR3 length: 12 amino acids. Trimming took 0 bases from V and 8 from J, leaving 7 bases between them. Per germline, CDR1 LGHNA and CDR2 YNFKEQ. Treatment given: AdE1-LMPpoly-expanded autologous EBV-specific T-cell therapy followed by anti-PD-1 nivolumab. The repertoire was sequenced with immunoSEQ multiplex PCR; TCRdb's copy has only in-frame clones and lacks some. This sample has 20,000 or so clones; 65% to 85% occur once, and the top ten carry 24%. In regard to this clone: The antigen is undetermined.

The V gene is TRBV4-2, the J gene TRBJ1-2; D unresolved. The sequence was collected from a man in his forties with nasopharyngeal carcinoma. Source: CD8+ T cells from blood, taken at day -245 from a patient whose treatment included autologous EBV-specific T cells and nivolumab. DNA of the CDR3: TGTGCCAGCAGCCAAGAGCCCCTAGGCTACACCTTC. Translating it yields CASSQEPLGYTF.